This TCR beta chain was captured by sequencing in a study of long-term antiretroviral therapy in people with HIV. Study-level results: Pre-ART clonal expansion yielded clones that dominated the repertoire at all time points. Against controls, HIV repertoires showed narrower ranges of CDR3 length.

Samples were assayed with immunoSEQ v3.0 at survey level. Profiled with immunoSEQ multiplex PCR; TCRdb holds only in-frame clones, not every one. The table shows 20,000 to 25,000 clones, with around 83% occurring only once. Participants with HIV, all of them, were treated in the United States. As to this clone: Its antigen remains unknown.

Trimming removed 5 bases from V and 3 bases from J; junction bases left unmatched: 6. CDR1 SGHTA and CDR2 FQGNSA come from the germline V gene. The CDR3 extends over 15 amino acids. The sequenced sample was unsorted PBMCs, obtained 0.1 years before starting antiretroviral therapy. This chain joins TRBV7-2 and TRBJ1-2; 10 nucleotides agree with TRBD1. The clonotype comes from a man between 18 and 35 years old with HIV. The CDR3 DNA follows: TGTGCCAGCAGCCCAAGACAGGGGGCCCACTATGGCTACACCTTC. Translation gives CASSPRQGAHYGYTF.